This T cell receptor beta chain was captured in a study of T cell responses to AZD1222 COVID-19 vaccine. Whole-study findings and limits: Reports say nearly half of spike-specific TCRs go after unmutated variant regions. Possibly, clonal diversity was underestimated; donors were largely white British and included more females.

The repertoire was sequenced with immunoSEQ multiplex PCR; TCRdb's copy has only in-frame clones and lacks some. The sample carries roughly 150,000 clones, 75% to 90% recorded once. This clone was recorded at least ten times. Its antigen is as yet unknown. This clonotype was sampled from an adult who had recovered from COVID-19. The specimen was peripheral blood, collected after recovery from COVID-19.

The CDR3 DNA reads as TGTGCCAGCAGCTTAGATGGGACCTCCTCAGTGAACACTGAAGCTTTCTTT. Translated, it gives CASSLDGTSSVNTEAFF. This chain links TRBV11-2 with TRBJ1-1, with D perhaps matching TRBD1 (5 bases). V gave up 0 bases and J gave up 0 bases, with 14 bases separating them. The germline gives CDR1 SGHAT, CDR2 FQNNGV. The CDR3 sequence is 17 residues long.